The 2 T cell receptor beta chains below come from one sample, sequenced in a study of blood T cells in healthy people across ages. Then a second PCR, running roughly 7 to 11 cycles, was carried out with a sample-barcoded 5' primer and a J-beta primer mix. TCRdb called the 5' RACE reads again in MiXCR, with one record for every CDR3 protein. The sample holds some 1.8 million distinct CDR3 sequences, approximately 39% seen once. Sequencing was carried out using blood. These receptor sequences come from a human donor in good health.

This clonotype was recorded only once. V gene TRBV14 combines with J gene TRBJ2-5; 7 bases agree with TRBD2. V lost 0 bases and J lost 5; bases outside the gene matches: 15. The CDR3 runs 18 residues. Germline-derived CDR1 and CDR2 are SGHDN and FVKESK. The CDR3 sequence: CASSQDRRTPAGWETQYF. CDR3 nucleotides: TGTGCCAGCAGCCAAGATCGCCGGACTCCAGCGGGATGGGAGACCCAGTACTTC.

Comments on this clonotype: One end of the junction is discordant with germline, which a read error may explain. The gene calls are TRBV7-3 and TRBJ2-7; tentatively, D is TRBD1 or TRBD2 (5 bases each). Germline loops: CDR1 SGHTA, CDR2 FQGTGA. This CDR3 spans 14 amino acids. For the CDR3, the DNA is TGTGCCGGCAGCCAGGGACCCAGATTGGCCGAGCAGTACTTC. Protein sequence: CAGSQGPRLAEQYF. Full variable domain (remainder filled in from reference TRBV7-3 and TRBJ2-7): GAGVSQTPSNKVTEKGKYVELRCDPISGHTALYWYRQSLGQGPEFLIYFQGTGAADDSGLPNDRFFAVRPEGSVSTLKIQRTERGDSAVYLCAGSQGPRLAEQYFGPGTRLTVT.